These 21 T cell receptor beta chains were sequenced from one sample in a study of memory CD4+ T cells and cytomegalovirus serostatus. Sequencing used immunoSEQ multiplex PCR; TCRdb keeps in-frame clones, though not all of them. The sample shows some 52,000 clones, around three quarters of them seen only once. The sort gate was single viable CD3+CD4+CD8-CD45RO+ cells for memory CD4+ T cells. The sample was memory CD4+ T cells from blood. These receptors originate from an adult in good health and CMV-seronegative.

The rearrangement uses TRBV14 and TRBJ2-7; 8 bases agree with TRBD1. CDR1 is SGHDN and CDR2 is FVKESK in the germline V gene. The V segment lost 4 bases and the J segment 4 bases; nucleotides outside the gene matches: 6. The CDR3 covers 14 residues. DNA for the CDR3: TGTGCCAGCAGCCCAGGGGGCTCAAGGTACGAGCAGTACTTC. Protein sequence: CASSPGGSRYEQYF.

For the CDR3, the DNA is TGTGCCAGCAGCCAAAACGGGGAGCTGTTTTTT. It specifies CASSQNGELFF. This chain connects TRBV28 to TRBJ2-2; D not certain. V dropped 6 bases and J dropped 7 bases, with 6 bases sitting between them. CDR3 length: 11 amino acids. In germline, CDR1 is MDHEN, CDR2 SYDVKM. The full variable domain, in which reference TRBV28 and TRBJ2-2 provide the parts outside the CDR3, is DVKVTQSSRYLVKRTGEKVFLECVQDMDHENMFWYRQDPGLGLRLIYFSYDVKMKEKGDIPEGYSVSREKKERFSLILESASTNQTSMYLCASSQNGELFFGEGSRLTVL.

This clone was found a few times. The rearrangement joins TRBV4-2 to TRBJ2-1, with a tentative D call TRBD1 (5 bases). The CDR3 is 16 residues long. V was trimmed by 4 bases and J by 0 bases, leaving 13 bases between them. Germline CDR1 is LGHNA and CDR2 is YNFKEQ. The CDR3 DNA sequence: TGTGCCAGCAGCCCCAAGGGGCGGAGCTCCTACAATGAGCAGTTCTTC. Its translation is CASSPKGRSSYNEQFF.

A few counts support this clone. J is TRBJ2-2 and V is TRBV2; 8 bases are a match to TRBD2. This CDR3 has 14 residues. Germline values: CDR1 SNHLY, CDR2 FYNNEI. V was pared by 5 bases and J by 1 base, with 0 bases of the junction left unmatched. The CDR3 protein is CASSLAGNTGELFF. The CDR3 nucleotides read TGTGCCAGCAGTCTAGCGGGGAACACCGGGGAGCTGTTTTTT.

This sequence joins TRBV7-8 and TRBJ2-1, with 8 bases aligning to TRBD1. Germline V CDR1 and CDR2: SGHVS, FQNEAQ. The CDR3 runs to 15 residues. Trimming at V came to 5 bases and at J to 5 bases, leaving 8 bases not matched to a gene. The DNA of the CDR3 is TGTGCCAGCAGCAACCGGGACAGGACCAACAATGAGCAGTTCTTC. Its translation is CASSNRDRTNNEQFF.

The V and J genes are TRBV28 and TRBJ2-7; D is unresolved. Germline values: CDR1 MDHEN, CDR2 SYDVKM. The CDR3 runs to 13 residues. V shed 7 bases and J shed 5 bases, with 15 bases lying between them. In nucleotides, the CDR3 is TGTGCCAGCACCACGAATACACTAAACGAGCAGTACTTC. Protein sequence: CASTTNTLNEQYF.

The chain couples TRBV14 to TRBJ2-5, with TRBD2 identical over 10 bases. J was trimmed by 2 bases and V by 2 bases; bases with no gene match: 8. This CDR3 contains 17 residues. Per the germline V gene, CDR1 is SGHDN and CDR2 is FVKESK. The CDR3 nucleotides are TGTGCCAGCAGCCAAACCTCACAGCGGGGGGGTCAAGAGACCCAGTACTTC. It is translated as CASSQTSQRGGQETQYF.

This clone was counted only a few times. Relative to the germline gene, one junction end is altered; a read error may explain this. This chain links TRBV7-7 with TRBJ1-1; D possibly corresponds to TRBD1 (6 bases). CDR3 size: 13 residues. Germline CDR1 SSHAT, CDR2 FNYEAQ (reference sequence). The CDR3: CASRGDGSTEAFF. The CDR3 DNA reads TGTGCTAGCAGGGGAGATGGATCCACTGAAGCTTTCTTT.

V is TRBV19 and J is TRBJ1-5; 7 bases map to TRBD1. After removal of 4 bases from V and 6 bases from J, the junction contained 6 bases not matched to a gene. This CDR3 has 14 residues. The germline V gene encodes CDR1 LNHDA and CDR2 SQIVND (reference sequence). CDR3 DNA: TGTGCCAGTAGTACTCGACAGGGAGGTCAGCCCCAGCATTTT. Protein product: CASSTRQGGQPQHF.

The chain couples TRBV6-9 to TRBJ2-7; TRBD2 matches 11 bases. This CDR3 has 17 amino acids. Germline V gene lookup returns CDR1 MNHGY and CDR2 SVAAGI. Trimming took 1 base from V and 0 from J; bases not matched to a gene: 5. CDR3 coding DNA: TGTGCCAGCAGTTATTGGCTAGCGGGAGGAACCTCCTACGAGCAGTACTTC. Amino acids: CASSYWLAGGTSYEQYF.

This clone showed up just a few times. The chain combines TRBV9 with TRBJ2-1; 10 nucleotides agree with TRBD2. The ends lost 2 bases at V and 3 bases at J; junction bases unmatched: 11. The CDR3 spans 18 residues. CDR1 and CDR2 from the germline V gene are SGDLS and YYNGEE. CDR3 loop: CASSVKSSSGRIYNEQFF. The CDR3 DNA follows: TGTGCCAGCAGCGTTAAGTCATCTAGCGGGAGAATCTACAATGAGCAGTTCTTC. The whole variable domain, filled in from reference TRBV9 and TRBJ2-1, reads DSGVTQTPKHLITATGQRVTLRCSPRSGDLSVYWYQQSLDQGLQFLIQYYNGEERAKGNILERFSAQQFPDLHSELNLSSLELGDSALYFCASSVKSSSGRIYNEQFFGPGTRLTVL.

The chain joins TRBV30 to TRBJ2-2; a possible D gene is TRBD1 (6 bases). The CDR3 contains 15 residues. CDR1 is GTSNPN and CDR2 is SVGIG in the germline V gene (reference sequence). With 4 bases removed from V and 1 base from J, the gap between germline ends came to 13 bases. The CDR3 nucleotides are TGTGCCTGGACCAGGGGACATTTGAACACCGGGGAGCTGTTTTTT. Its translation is CAWTRGHLNTGELFF. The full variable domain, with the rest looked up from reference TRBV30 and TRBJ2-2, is SQTIHQWPATLVQPVGSPLSLECTVEGTSNPNLYWYRQAAGRGLQLLFYSVGIGQISSEVPQNLSASRPQDRQFILSSKKLLLSDSGFYLCAWTRGHLNTGELFFGEGSRLTVL.

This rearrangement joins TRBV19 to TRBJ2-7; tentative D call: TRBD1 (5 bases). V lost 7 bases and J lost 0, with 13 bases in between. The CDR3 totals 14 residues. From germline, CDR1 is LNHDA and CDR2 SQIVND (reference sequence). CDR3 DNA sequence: TGTGCCAGTACCCTCGGCAGGGACTCCTACGAGCAGTACTTC. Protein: CASTLGRDSYEQYF.

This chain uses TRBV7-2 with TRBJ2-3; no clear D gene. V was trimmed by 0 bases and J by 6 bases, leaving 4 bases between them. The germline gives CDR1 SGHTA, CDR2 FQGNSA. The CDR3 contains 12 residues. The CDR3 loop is CASSLATDTQYF. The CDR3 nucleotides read TGTGCCAGCAGCTTAGCGACGGATACGCAGTATTTT.

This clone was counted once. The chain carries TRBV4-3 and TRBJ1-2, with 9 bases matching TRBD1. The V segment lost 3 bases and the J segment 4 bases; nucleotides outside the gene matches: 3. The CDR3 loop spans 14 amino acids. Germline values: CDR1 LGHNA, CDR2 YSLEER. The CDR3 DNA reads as TGCGCCAGCAGCCATGGACAGGGGTTCTATGGCTACACCTTC. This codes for CASSHGQGFYGYTF.

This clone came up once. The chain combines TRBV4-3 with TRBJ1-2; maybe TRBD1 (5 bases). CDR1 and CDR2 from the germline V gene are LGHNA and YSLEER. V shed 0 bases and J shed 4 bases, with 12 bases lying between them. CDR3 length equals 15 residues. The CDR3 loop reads CASSQDLGVGYGYTF. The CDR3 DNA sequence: TGCGCCAGCAGCCAAGATTTGGGGGTTGGCTATGGCTACACCTTC.

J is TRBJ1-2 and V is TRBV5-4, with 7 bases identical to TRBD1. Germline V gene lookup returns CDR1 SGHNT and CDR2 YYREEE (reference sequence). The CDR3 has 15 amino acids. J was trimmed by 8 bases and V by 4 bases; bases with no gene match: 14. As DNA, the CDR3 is TGTGCCAGCAGCCCGAGAAGGGGGCTGAGTTGGGGCTACACCTTC. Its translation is CASSPRRGLSWGYTF.

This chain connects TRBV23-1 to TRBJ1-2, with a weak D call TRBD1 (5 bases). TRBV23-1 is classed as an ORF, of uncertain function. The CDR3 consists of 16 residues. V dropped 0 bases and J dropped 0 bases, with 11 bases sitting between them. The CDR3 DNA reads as TGCGCCAGCAGTCAATCGGGGGGATCCTCTAACTATGGCTACACCTTC. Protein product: CASSQSGGSSNYGYTF.

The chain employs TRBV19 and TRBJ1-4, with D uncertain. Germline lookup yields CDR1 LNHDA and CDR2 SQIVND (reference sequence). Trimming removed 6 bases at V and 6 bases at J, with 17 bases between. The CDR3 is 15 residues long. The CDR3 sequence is CASSPDAVGHEKLFF. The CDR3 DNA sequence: TGTGCCAGTAGCCCTGACGCTGTGGGTCATGAAAAACTGTTTTTT.

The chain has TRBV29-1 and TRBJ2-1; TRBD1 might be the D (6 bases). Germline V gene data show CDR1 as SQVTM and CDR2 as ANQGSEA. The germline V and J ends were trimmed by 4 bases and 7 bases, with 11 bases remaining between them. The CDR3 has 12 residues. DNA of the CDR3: TGCAGCGTTGTTCGTAGGGGGAATGAGCAGTTCTTC. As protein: CSVVRRGNEQFF.

CDR3 region: CAWSGWGEKLFF. CDR3 DNA sequence: TGTGCCTGGAGCGGTTGGGGAGAAAAACTGTTTTTT. This chain links TRBV30 with TRBJ1-4; no reliable D call. The CDR3 is made up of 12 amino acids. CDR1 is GTSNPN and CDR2 is SVGIG in the germline V gene (reference sequence). The V end was cut by 3 bases, the J end by 8 bases, with 10 bases between.